A selection of T cell receptor beta chains follows, all from one sample in a study of shared clonotypes between healthy human individuals. Data came from immunoSEQ multiplex PCR; TCRdb stores just in-frame clones and leaves some out. The sample yields 600,000 to 750,000 clones, 80% to 95% seen once. Sample: memory CD8+ T cells from PBMCs. The receptors shown here come from a man aged 18 to 30 in good health. Some clones in this sample may be carry-over from other donors' samples. Both conserved end residues are part of each CDR3. The D gene is left open where the match is weak. Where a row states a size, it is once, few, many or the class of an expanded clone; other rows omit it.

v_call,clone_size,d_call,j_call,cdr3_aa,cdr3_nt
TRBV2,few,-,TRBJ1-1,CASKLFIMNTEAFF,TGTGCCAGCAAGCTGTTCATCATGAACACTGAAGCTTTCTTT
TRBV5-1,many,-,TRBJ2-7,CASSLLARAGAFHEQYF,TGCGCCAGCAGCTTGCTCGCCAGAGCCGGGGCGTTCCACGAGCAGTACTTC
TRBV7-8,-,TRBD2,TRBJ2-3,CASSLAPERELAGEENTQYF,TGTGCCAGCAGCTTAGCCCCTGAACGCGAACTAGCGGGAGAAGAGAATACGCAGTATTTT
TRBV14,-,-,TRBJ2-3,CASSQGVASTDTQYF,TGTGCCAGCAGCCAAGGGGTGGCTAGCACAGATACGCAGTATTTT
TRBV10-3,-,-,TRBJ2-1,CAISESRRADEQFF,TGTGCCATCAGTGAGAGCAGGAGGGCGGACGAGCAGTTCTTC
TRBV6-1,-,-,TRBJ1-5,CASSVERGGGNQPQHF,TGTGCCAGCAGTGTCGAACGCGGGGGAGGGAATCAGCCCCAGCATTTT
TRBV4-1,-,TRBD1,TRBJ2-7,CASSPRGLGYEQYF,TGCGCCAGCAGCCCCAGGGGGCTTGGCTACGAGCAGTACTTC
TRBV19,-,-,TRBJ2-5,CASSTGVGQETQYF,TGTGCCAGTAGTACAGGGGTGGGGCAAGAGACCCAGTACTTC
TRBV7-9,-,TRBD2,TRBJ2-1,CASSFGLAGTYNEQFF,TGTGCCAGCAGCTTCGGACTAGCGGGAACCTACAATGAGCAGTTCTTC
TRBV27,-,TRBD1,TRBJ2-3,CASSLTVLTGTGGTDTQYF,TGTGCCAGCAGTTTAACGGTTCTAACCGGGACAGGGGGCACAGATACGCAGTATTTT
TRBV5-6,once,TRBD2,TRBJ2-5,CASSLSLAGSPLETQYF,TGTGCCAGCAGCTTGTCTCTAGCGGGGTCCCCCCTGGAGACCCAGTACTTC
TRBV29-1,-,-,TRBJ2-7,CSVTPTGSYEQYF,TGCAGCGTTACCCCGACAGGATCCTACGAGCAGTACTTC
TRBV5-6,-,-,TRBJ2-1,CASSEDQRTYNEQFF,TGTGCCAGCAGCGAGGACCAGCGGACTTACAATGAGCAGTTCTTC
TRBV28,-,-,TRBJ1-5,CASSWGNQPQHF,TGTGCCAGCAGTTGGGGCAATCAGCCCCAGCATTTT
TRBV7-9,-,-,TRBJ2-5,CASILGDQETQYF,TGTGCCAGCATCCTAGGGGACCAAGAGACCCAGTACTTC
TRBV29-1,few,TRBD2,TRBJ2-5,CSVEGLAGQETQYF,TGCAGCGTCGAAGGACTAGCGGGGCAAGAGACCCAGTACTTC
TRBV5-6,-,-,TRBJ2-1,CASNWPGTDEQFF,TGTGCCAGCAACTGGCCAGGGACTGATGAGCAGTTCTTC
TRBV21-1,-,-,TRBJ2-1,CASSKGRTSGDLNEQFF,TGTGCCAGCAGCAAAGGCCGGACTAGCGGGGACCTCAATGAGCAGTTCTTC